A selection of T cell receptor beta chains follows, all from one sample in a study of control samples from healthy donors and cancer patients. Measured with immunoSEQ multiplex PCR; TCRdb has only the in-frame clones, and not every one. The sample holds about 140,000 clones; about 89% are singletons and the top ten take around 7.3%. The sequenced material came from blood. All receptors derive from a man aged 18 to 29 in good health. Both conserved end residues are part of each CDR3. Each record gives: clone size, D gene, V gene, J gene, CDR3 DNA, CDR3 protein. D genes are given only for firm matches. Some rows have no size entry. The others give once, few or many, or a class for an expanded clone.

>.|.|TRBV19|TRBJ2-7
TGTGCCAGTGCAGGGGACACCTACGAGCAGTACTTC
CASAGDTYEQYF
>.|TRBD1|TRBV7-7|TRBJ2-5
TGTGCCAGCAGCTCCAGGGGGGTGGGACAGGGGGAGACCCAGTACTTC
CASSSRGVGQGETQYF
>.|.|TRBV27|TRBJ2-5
TGTGCCAGCAGTTCCAACTCCGGCCCAGAGACCCAGTACTTC
CASSSNSGPETQYF
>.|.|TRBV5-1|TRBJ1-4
TGCGCCAGCAGCCCGGAGGGGGGGGAAAATGAAAAACTGTTTTTT
CASSPEGGENEKLFF
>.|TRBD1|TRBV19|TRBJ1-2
TGTGCCAGTAGTACCCTGGACAGGGGGCTCGATGGCTACACCTTC
CASSTLDRGLDGYTF
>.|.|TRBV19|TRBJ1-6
TGTGCCAGTAGTATACCGGCGCTAACCAATTCACCCCTCCACTTT
CASSIPALTNSPLHF
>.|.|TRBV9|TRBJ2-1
TGTGCCAGCAGCGTATCCGGAGCTTTTGGGAATGAGCAGTTCTTC
CASSVSGAFGNEQFF
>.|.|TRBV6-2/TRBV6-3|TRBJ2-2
TGTGCCAGCAGTTCCCCGTCGCCCGCCGGGGAGCTGTTTTTT
CASSSPSPAGELFF
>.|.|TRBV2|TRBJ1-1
TGTGCCAGCAGTGAAGCATTACGGCGCACAGAGGCTTTCTTT
CASSEALRRTEAFF
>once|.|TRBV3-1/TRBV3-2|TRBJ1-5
TGTGCCAGCAGCCAGGCGATGGTTCAGCCCCAGCATTTT
CASSQAMVQPQHF
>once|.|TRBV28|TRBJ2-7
TGTGCCAGCAGTTTGAACGACTTACGGGGGCAGTACTTC
CASSLNDLRGQYF
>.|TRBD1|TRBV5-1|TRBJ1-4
TGCGCCAGCAGCTTCTCGGACAGGGGGCATGAAAAACTGTTTTTT
CASSFSDRGHEKLFF
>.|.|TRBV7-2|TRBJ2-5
TGTGCCAGCAGCTTAGCGCAGGGAACTGCGACCCAGTACTTC
CASSLAQGTATQYF
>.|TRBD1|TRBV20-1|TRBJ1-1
TGCAGTGCTAGTTCTTGGGACAGGGGAAACACTGAAGCTTTCTTT
CSASSWDRGNTEAFF
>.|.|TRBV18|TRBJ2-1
TGTGCCAGCTCATCGTACAATGAGCAGTTCTTC
CASSSYNEQFF
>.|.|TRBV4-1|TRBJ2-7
TGCGCCAGCAGCCAAGTCCGTGGCGAGCAGTACTTC
CASSQVRGEQYF
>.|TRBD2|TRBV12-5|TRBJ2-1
TGTGCTAGTGGTTTGGGGGTAGCGGGGGCCTCCAGTGAGCAGTTCTTC
CASGLGVAGASSEQFF
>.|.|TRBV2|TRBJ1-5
TGTGCCAGCAGTCCAACCCACTGGAGGAGCAATCAGCCCCAGCATTTT
CASSPTHWRSNQPQHF
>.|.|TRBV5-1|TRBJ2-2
TGCGCCAGCAGCCTGGGACAGAACACCGGGGAGCTGTTTTTT
CASSLGQNTGELFF
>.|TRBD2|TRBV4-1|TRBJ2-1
TGCGCCAGCAGCCAACTGAGCGGGGGGGTAAATGAGCAGTTCTTC
CASSQLSGGVNEQFF
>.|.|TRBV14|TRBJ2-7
TGTGCCAGCAGCCAAGAAGGGACAAGTACCTACGAGCAGTACTTC
CASSQEGTSTYEQYF
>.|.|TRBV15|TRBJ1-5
TGTGCCACCAGCAGAGCCGGCGGGGAACAGCCCCAGCATTTT
CATSRAGGEQPQHF
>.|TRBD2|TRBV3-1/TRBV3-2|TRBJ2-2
TGTGCCAGCAGCCACGCCGGGGGGGCCGGGACCGGGGAGCTGTTTTTT
CASSHAGGAGTGELFF
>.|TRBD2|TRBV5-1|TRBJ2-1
TGCGCCAGCAGCTTGGCACTAGCGGGGCGCAATGAGCAGTTCTTC
CASSLALAGRNEQFF
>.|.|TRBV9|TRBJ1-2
TGTGCCAGCAGCGTAGGGCAGGGTCTCAATGGCTACACCTTC
CASSVGQGLNGYTF
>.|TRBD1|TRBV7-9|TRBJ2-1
TGTGCCAGCAGGGACAGGGAGTTCCCCTCAGATGAGCAGTTCTTC
CASRDREFPSDEQFF
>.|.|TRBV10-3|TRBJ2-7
TGTGCCACGACCGGGGATTCGCGATCCTACGAGCAGTACTTC
CATTGDSRSYEQYF
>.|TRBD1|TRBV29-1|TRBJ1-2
TGCAGCGTTGAAGATCCGGACAGGGACTATGGCTACACCTTC
CSVEDPDRDYGYTF